One sample yielded the 18 T cell receptor beta chains listed below, sequenced in a study of blood T cell repertoires in COVID-19. The table came from immunoSEQ multiplex PCR; TCRdb's copy has only in-frame clones and leaves some out. The data hold approximately 350,000 clones, with roughly 80% observed a single time. Material: PBMCs or T cells enriched from blood (not recorded which). These receptors all stem from a woman in her forties or fifties who had recovered from COVID-19.

The J gene is TRBJ2-1, the V gene TRBV20-1; 9 nucleotides agree with TRBD2. The CDR3 runs to 14 residues. Germline CDR1 is DFQATT and CDR2 is SNEGSKA (reference sequence). V lost 3 bases and J lost 5; bases outside the gene matches: 5. The CDR3, as DNA: TGCAGTGCTAGTGGCCTAGCGGGGAACAATGAGCAGTTCTTC. Its translation is CSASGLAGNNEQFF.

The genes are TRBV27 and TRBJ1-1; 7 bases are shared with TRBD1. This CDR3 contains 11 residues. In germline, CDR1 is MNHEY, CDR2 SMNVEV (reference sequence). V dropped 7 bases and J dropped 11; count of bases not matched to a gene: 7. This chain's CDR3 is CASTQGVAAFF. For the CDR3, the DNA is TGTGCCAGCACCCAGGGGGTGGCGGCTTTCTTT.

CDR3 amino acids: CSASPVGQGPGEQYF. CDR3 nucleotides: TGCAGTGCTAGTCCGGTGGGACAGGGCCCTGGCGAGCAGTACTTC. The rearrangement joins TRBV20-1 to TRBJ2-7; 9 bases align to TRBD1. The CDR3 runs 15 residues. The germline V gene encodes CDR1 DFQATT and CDR2 SNEGSKA (reference sequence). The V segment lost 3 bases and the J segment 6 bases; nucleotides outside the gene matches: 12.

V usage is TRBV2 and J usage is TRBJ2-5, with 8 bases fitting TRBD1. Germline CDR1 SNHLY, CDR2 FYNNEI. The junction had 6 bases not matched to a gene; V was cut back by 4 bases and J by 2 bases. The CDR3 is made up of 15 amino acids. The CDR3 reads CASSAETGVQETQYF. Written as DNA, the CDR3 is TGTGCCAGCAGTGCCGAGACAGGGGTACAAGAGACCCAGTACTTC.

This chain joins TRBV5-1 and TRBJ2-7, with a weak D call TRBD2 (5 bases). This CDR3 comprises 14 residues. The V gene lost 4 bases and the J gene lost 2 bases, with 13 bases spanning the gap. Germline V gene lookup returns CDR1 SGHRS and CDR2 YFSETQ. CDR3 coding DNA: TGCGCCAGCAGCGCCGCGGGCGGAGCCTACGAGCAGTACTTC. It specifies CASSAAGGAYEQYF.

This chain uses TRBV6-2 or TRBV6-3 with TRBJ2-1, with 11 bases fitting TRBD1. Losses at the gene ends were 0 bases for V and 15 bases for J; bases not matched to a gene: 4. This CDR3 has 13 amino acids. Germline V gives CDR1 MNHEY, CDR2 SVGEGT. The CDR3 DNA reads as TGTGCCAGCAGTTACTCCAGGACAGGGGGCCCGTTCTTC. It translates to CASSYSRTGGPFF.

This CDR3 reads CASSFDRGLGGYTF. The CDR3 coding sequence is TGTGCCAGCAGCTTCGACAGGGGGCTCGGTGGCTACACCTTC. The rearrangement uses TRBV7-2 and TRBJ1-2; 10 nucleotides align to TRBD1. The CDR3 extends over 14 amino acids. CDR1 and CDR2 (germline): SGHTA, FQGNSA. J gave up 7 bases and V 3 bases, and 5 bases lay outside the gene matches.

The CDR3: CASSLLWRGAGELFF. DNA of the CDR3: TGTGCCAGCAGCTTATTATGGCGGGGGGCCGGGGAGCTGTTTTTT. The rearrangement links TRBV7-2 to TRBJ2-2; 8 nucleotides match TRBD2. Germline CDR1 is SGHTA and CDR2 is FQGNSA. The CDR3 sequence is 15 residues long. The trim removed 2 bases at V and 6 bases at J, leaving 5 bases unmatched.

This clone appeared a few times. This chain joins TRBV28 and TRBJ1-1, with TRBD1 identical over 7 bases. With V trimmed by 5 bases and J by 5 bases, 11 bases remained unmatched. Germline CDR1 is MDHEN and CDR2 is SYDVKM. The CDR3 is 15 residues long. For the CDR3, the DNA is TGTGCCAGCAGTCAGGGGGGCAGCGGGTCGACTGAAGCTTTCTTT. As protein: CASSQGGSGSTEAFF.

The V call is TRBV30, the J call TRBJ1-1; the D is unclear. Between the trimmed V and J ends, which lost 0 bases and 6 bases, there was a span of 20 bases. This CDR3 has 16 amino acids. Germline V gene data show CDR1 as GTSNPN and CDR2 as SVGIG (reference sequence). CDR3 nucleotide sequence: TGTGCCTGGAGTGTTGGGGTCGAGGCGGGGTGGCCTGAAGCTTTCTTT. Protein sequence: CAWSVGVEAGWPEAFF.

The chain links TRBV6-2 or TRBV6-3 to TRBJ1-1; the match to TRBD1 covers 11 bases. V shed 6 bases and J 4 bases; nucleotides not matched to a gene: 7. Per the germline V gene, CDR1 is MNHEY and CDR2 is SVGEGT. The CDR3 has 15 amino acids. The CDR3 DNA is TGTGCCAGCAGCCGCGGGACAGGGGGTGTCACTGAAGCTTTCTTT. It yields the protein CASSRGTGGVTEAFF.

V gene TRBV4-1 combines with J gene TRBJ2-1; 10 nucleotides align to TRBD2. Germline lookup yields CDR1 MGHRA and CDR2 YSYEKL. V gave up 1 base and J gave up 15 bases; unmatched junction bases: 15. This CDR3 has 16 amino acids. CDR3 sequence: CASSQGLTSGLHPGFF. The CDR3 coding sequence is TGCGCCAGCAGCCAAGGATTGACTAGCGGGCTTCACCCGGGGTTCTTC.

V and J are TRBV19 and TRBJ2-1, with 14 bases fitting TRBD2. V lost 8 bases to trimming and J lost 8 bases; unmatched junction nucleotides: 2. CDR1 and CDR2 (germline): LNHDA, SQIVND (reference sequence). The CDR3 has 13 amino acids. The chain's CDR3 is CASEGLAGDEQFF. CDR3 DNA sequence: TGTGCCAGTGAGGGACTAGCGGGAGATGAGCAGTTCTTC.

CDR3: CASSLDPTGDYNEQFF. CDR3 coding DNA: TGCGCCAGCAGCTTGGACCCCACGGGGGACTACAATGAGCAGTTCTTC. The gene calls are TRBV5-1 and TRBJ2-1, with a weak D call TRBD2 (6 bases). Trimming took off 0 bases at V and 3 bases at J, with 13 bases between the two ends. The CDR3 contains 16 residues. Germline V gives CDR1 SGHRS, CDR2 YFSETQ. The full variable domain, its missing parts supplied by reference TRBV5-1 and TRBJ2-1, is KAGVTQTPRYLIKTRGQQVTLSCSPISGHRSVSWYQQTPGQGLQFLFEYFSETQRNKGNFPGRFSGRQFSNSRSEMNVSTLELGDSALYLCASSLDPTGDYNEQFFGPGTRLTVL.

The chain links TRBV19 to TRBJ1-2; no definite D call. The CDR3 runs to 13 residues. The germline gives CDR1 LNHDA, CDR2 SQIVND (reference sequence). Trimming took 0 bases from V and 8 from J, leaving 10 bases between them. In DNA form, the CDR3 reads TGTGCCAGTAGTATAGATCTATTGAGCGGCTACACCTTC. Amino acids: CASSIDLLSGYTF.

CDR3 nucleotides: TGTGCCAGCAGCCGCAAGGAGGCGCAAAATGAGCAGTTCTTC. Its translation: CASSRKEAQNEQFF. This chain connects TRBV3-1 (or the pseudogene TRBV3-2) to TRBJ2-1, with a possible D match to TRBD2 (5 bases). This CDR3 is built from 14 residues. Trimming cost V 4 bases and J 7 bases, with 14 bases left between them. The germline CDR1 and CDR2 sequences are LGHDT and YNNKEL (reference sequence).

This chain's CDR3 is CASSPGGNQPQHF. In DNA, the CDR3 is TGTGCCAGCAGTCCAGGGGGCAATCAGCCCCAGCATTTT. This rearrangement joins TRBV27 to TRBJ1-5, with a weak D call TRBD1 (6 bases). Germline CDR1 reads MNHEY; CDR2 reads SMNVEV (reference sequence). The CDR3 contains 13 residues. V shed 5 bases and J shed 2 bases, with 7 bases lying between them.

This chain uses TRBV15 with TRBJ1-1; D is perhaps TRBD1 (5 bases). The CDR3 consists of 18 residues. Germline V gene lookup returns CDR1 LNHNV and CDR2 YYDKDF (reference sequence). The V gene lost 1 base and the J gene lost 3 bases, with 21 bases spanning the gap. The CDR3 loop is CATSRGRALRDRDTEAFF. DNA of the CDR3: TGTGCCACCAGCAGAGGGAGGGCCCTAAGGGACCGGGACACTGAAGCTTTCTTT.